The clone carrying this TCR beta chain showed up just once. The CDR3 spans 16 residues. The germline V gene encodes CDR1 SNHLY and CDR2 FYNNEI. V lost 6 bases, J lost 6 bases, and 16 bases stayed unmatched. This record comes from a study of beta chain features in type 1 diabetes. Isolated RNA was reverse transcribed in full, so expressed TCRB transcripts were sequenced. Profiled with immunoSEQ multiplex PCR; TCRdb holds only in-frame clones, not every one. The table shows 20,000 to 30,000 clones, with about 72% occurring only once. This sequence originates from a woman in her thirties or forties in good health. The sequenced sample consisted of Tregs from blood. The chain has TRBV2 and TRBJ1-1; 7 bases align to TRBD1. The CDR3 coding sequence is TGTGCCAGCAGCGCGGGACTAGTAGGGGGCGGGTCTGAAGCTTTCTTT. Its protein product is CASSAGLVGGGSEAFF.